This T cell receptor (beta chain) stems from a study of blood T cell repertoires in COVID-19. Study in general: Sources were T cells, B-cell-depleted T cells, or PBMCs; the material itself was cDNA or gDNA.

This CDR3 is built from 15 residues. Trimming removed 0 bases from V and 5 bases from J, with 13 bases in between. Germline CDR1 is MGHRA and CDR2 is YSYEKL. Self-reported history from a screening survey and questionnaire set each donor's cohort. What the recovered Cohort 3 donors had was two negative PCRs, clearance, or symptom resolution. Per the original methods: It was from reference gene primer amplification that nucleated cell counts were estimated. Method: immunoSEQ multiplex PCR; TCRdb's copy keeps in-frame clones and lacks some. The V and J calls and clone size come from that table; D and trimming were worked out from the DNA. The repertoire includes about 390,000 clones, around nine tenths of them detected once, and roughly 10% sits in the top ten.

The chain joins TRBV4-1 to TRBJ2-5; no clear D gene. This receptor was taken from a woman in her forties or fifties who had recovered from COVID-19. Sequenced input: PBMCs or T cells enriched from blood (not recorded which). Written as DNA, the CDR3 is TGCGCCAGCAGCCAAGAGGGCAGAAGCTTGGAGACCCAGTACTTC. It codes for CASSQEGRSLETQYF.